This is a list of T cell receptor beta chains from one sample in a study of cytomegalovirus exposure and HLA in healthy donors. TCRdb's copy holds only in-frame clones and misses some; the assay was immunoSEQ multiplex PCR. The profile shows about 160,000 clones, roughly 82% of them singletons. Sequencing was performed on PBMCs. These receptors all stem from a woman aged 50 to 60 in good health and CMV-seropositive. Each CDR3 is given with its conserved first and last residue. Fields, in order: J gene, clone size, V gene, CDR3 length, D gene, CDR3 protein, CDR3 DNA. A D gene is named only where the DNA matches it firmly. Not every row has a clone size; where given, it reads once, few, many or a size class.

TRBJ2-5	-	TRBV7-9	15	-	CASSFLLKSQETQYF	TGTGCCAGCAGCTTCCTACTGAAGAGCCAAGAGACCCAGTACTTC
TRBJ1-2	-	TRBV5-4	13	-	CASSLDKNYGYTF	TGTGCCAGCAGCTTGGACAAGAACTATGGCTACACCTTC
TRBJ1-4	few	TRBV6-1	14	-	CASSEGGGREKLFF	TGTGCCAGCAGTGAAGGCGGAGGGCGTGAAAAACTGTTTTTT
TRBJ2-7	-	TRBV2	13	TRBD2	CATAGDGTYEQYF	TGTGCCACCGCGGGGGACGGAACCTACGAGCAGTACTTC
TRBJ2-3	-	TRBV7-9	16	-	CASSLAWRLGAYTQYF	TGTGCCAGCAGCTTAGCTTGGAGGCTGGGTGCATATACGCAGTATTTT
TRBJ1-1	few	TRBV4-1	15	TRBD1	CASTYGQGARTEAFF	TGCGCCAGCACTTACGGTCAGGGGGCGCGGACTGAAGCTTTCTTT
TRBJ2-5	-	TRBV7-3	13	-	CASSQTRGKTQYF	TGTGCCAGCAGCCAGACTAGAGGGAAGACCCAGTACTTC
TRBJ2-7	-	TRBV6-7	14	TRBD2	CVIGRQGGIGEQYF	TGTGTCATCGGGAGGCAGGGCGGGATCGGCGAGCAGTACTTC
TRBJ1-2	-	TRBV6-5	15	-	CASSTFGGGHYGYTF	TGTGCCAGCAGCACCTTCGGGGGGGGCCACTATGGCTACACCTTC
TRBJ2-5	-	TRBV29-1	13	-	CSGAKLGRETQYF	TGCAGCGGCGCTAAGTTGGGGCGAGAGACCCAGTACTTC
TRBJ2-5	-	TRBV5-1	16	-	CASSFSLTPGKETQYF	TGCGCCAGCAGCTTCTCCTTGACTCCCGGGAAGGAGACCCAGTACTTC
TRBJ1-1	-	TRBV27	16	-	CASSPKPGRVNTEAFF	TGTGCCAGCAGCCCAAAGCCCGGCAGGGTGAACACTGAAGCTTTCTTT
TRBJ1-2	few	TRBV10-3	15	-	CAISESWSGAYGYTF	TGTGCCATCAGTGAGTCGTGGAGTGGTGCCTATGGCTACACCTTC
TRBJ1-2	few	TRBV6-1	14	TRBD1	CASSRTGLDYGYTF	TGTGCCAGCAGTCGGACAGGGTTGGACTATGGCTACACCTTC
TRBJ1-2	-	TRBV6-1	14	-	CASSQTSGDYGYTF	TGTGCCAGCAGTCAGACTTCAGGGGACTATGGCTACACCTTC
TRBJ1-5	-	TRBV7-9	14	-	CASSLGSANQPQHF	TGTGCCAGCAGCTTGGGCAGTGCAAATCAGCCCCAGCATTTT
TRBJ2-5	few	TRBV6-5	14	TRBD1	CASSYGQAKGTQYF	TGTGCCAGCAGTTATGGACAGGCAAAGGGGACCCAGTACTTC
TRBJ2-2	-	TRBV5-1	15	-	CASSLVAGNTGELFF	TGCGCCAGCAGCTTGGTGGCGGGGAACACCGGGGAGCTGTTTTTT
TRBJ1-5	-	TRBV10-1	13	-	CASSDTGNLPQHF	TGCGCCAGCAGTGATACAGGGAATTTGCCCCAGCATTTT
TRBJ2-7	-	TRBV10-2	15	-	CASRVSTEVQDEQYF	TGCGCCAGCAGGGTCTCGACGGAGGTCCAAGACGAGCAGTACTTC
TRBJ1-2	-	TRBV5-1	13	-	CASSTSPEGGYTF	TGCGCCAGCAGCACAAGTCCTGAGGGTGGCTACACCTTC
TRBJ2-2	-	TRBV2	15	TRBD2	CASSPPSTSGGELFF	TGTGCCAGCAGTCCCCCTTCAACTAGCGGCGGGGAGCTGTTTTTT
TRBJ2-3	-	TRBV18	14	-	CASSPTGGTDTQYF	TGTGCCAGCTCACCGACGGGGGGCACAGATACGCAGTATTTT
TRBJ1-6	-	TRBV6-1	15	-	CASSLIPDSRSPLHF	TGTGCCAGCAGTCTTATTCCCGACAGTCGATCACCCCTCCACTTT
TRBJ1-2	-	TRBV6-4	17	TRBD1	CASSSTFPGQGYYGYTF	TGTGCCAGCAGTTCAACCTTCCCGGGACAGGGATACTATGGCTACACCTTC
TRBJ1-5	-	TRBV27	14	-	CASSLGRGSQPQHF	TGTGCCAGCAGTTTGGGCAGGGGAAGTCAGCCCCAGCATTTT
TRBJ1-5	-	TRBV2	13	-	CASSDWGDQPQHF	TGTGCCAGCAGTGATTGGGGAGATCAGCCCCAGCATTTT
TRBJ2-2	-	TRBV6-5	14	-	CASSDRPNTGELFF	TGTGCCAGCAGTGACAGGCCGAACACCGGGGAGCTGTTTTTT
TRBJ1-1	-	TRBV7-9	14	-	CASSARTRNTEAFF	TGTGCCAGCAGCGCCCGGACAAGGAACACTGAAGCTTTCTTT
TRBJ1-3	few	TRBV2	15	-	CASKAGTNSGNTIYF	TGTGCCAGCAAGGCAGGCACGAACTCTGGAAACACCATATATTTT
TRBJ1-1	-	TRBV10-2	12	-	CASSASWRTAFF	TGCGCCAGCAGTGCATCCTGGAGAACAGCTTTCTTT
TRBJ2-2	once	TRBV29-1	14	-	CSVKSPANTGELFF	TGCAGCGTTAAATCCCCGGCGAACACCGGGGAGCTGTTTTTT
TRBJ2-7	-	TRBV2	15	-	CASSEGARFVYEQYF	TGTGCCAGCAGTGAAGGGGCCCGTTTTGTGTATGAGCAGTACTTC
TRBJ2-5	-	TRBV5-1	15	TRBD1	CASSSTGVIQETQYF	TGCGCCAGCAGCTCGACAGGGGTTATCCAAGAGACCCAGTACTTC
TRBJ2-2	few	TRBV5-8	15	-	CASSDVSRYTGELFF	TGTGCCAGCAGCGATGTCAGCAGGTACACCGGGGAGCTGTTTTTT
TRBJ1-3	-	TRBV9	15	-	CASSVGRESGNTIYF	TGTGCCAGCAGCGTAGGCCGGGAATCTGGAAACACCATATATTTT
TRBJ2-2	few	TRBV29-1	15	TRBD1	CSVVTGQGATGELFF	TGCAGCGTTGTCACGGGACAGGGGGCCACCGGGGAGCTGTTTTTT
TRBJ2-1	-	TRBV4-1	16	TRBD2	CASSPVAGGNYNEQFF	TGCGCCAGCAGCCCGGTAGCGGGGGGGAACTACAATGAGCAGTTCTTC
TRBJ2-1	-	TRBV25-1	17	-	CASSERLRSASYNEQFF	TGTGCCAGCAGTGAGCGGTTGAGGTCAGCCTCCTACAATGAGCAGTTCTTC
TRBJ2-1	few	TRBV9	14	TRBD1	CASSLDRVTNEQFF	TGTGCCAGCAGCTTAGACAGGGTGACAAATGAGCAGTTCTTC
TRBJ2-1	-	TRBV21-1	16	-	CASSSGGLAGRNEQFF	TGTGCCAGCAGCAGCGGGGGACTAGCGGGGAGAAATGAGCAGTTCTTC
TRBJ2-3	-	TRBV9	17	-	CASSVAGGGGAGDTQYF	TGTGCCAGCAGCGTAGCAGGGGGCGGGGGGGCCGGAGATACGCAGTATTTT